This T cell receptor (beta chain) was obtained from a study of PD-L1 blockade in urothelial cancer. Study as a whole: Atezolizumab, begun by patients in the mid-2010s, was given at 1,200 mg intravenously every 3 weeks. Samples of blood were analyzed 3 weeks (second dose) and 6 weeks after treatment start.

Generated by immunoSEQ multiplex PCR, the TCRdb table keeps only in-frame clones and is missing some. This table holds approximately 46,000 clones, approximately 90% found once. The junction had 11 bases not matched to a gene; V was cut back by 1 base and J by 3 bases. Germline lookup yields CDR1 SGHDN and CDR2 FVKESK. This CDR3 is 17 amino acids long. This specimen consisted of PBMCs, obtained around atezolizumab (anti-PD-L1) treatment. The receptor was isolated from a man aged 55-75 years with urothelial cancer. This sequence joins TRBV14 and TRBJ2-5; TRBD1 matches 7 bases. The CDR3 DNA reads as TGTGCCAGCAGCCAAGTCCCTTCGACAGGGCCTAAAGAGACCCAGTACTTC. Translated: CASSQVPSTGPKETQYF. The full variable domain, in which reference TRBV14 and TRBJ2-5 provide the parts outside the CDR3, is EAGVTQFPSHSVIEKGQTVTLRCDPISGHDNLYWYRRVMGKEIKFLLHFVKESKQDESGMPNNRFLAERTGGTYSTLKVQPAELEDSGVYFCASSQVPSTGPKETQYFGPGTRLLVL.